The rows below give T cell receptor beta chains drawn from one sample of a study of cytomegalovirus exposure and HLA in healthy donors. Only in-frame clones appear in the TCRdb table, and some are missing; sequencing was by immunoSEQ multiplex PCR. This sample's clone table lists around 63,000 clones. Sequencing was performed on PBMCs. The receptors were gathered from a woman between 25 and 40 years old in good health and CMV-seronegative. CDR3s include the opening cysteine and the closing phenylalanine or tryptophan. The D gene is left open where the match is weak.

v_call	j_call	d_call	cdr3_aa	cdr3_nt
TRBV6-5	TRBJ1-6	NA	CASSYSGNNSPLHF	TGTGCCAGCAGTTACTCGGGCAACAATTCACCCCTCCACTTT
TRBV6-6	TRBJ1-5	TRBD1	CASSDGQGAHQPQHF	TGTGCCAGCAGTGACGGACAGGGGGCACATCAGCCCCAGCATTTT
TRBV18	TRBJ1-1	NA	CASSRAPPKGRNTEAFF	TGTGCCAGCTCGCGCGCGCCACCCAAAGGGAGGAACACTGAAGCTTTCTTT
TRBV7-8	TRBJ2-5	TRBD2	CASSSGLHQETQYF	TGTGCCAGCAGCTCGGGACTACATCAAGAGACCCAGTACTTC
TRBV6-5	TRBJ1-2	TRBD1	CASSLDRVYGYTF	TGTGCCAGCAGCCTTGACAGGGTCTATGGCTACACCTTC
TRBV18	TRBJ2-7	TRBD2	CASSMAGGLYEQYF	TGTGCCAGCTCAATGGCGGGGGGGCTCTACGAGCAGTACTTC
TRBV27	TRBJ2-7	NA	CASTYRPAATEQYF	TGTGCCAGCACCTACCGCCCTGCGGCGACGGAGCAGTACTTC
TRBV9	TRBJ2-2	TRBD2	CASSERSGGPGTGELFF	TGTGCCAGCAGCGAGAGGAGCGGGGGCCCGGGAACCGGGGAGCTGTTTTTT
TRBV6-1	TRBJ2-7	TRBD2	CASSEAPPASGSHYEQYF	TGTGCCAGCAGTGAAGCCCCCCCAGCTAGCGGGTCACACTACGAGCAGTACTTC
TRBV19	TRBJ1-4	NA	CASSPMGSTNEKLFF	TGTGCCAGTAGCCCCATGGGCTCAACTAATGAAAAACTGTTTTTT
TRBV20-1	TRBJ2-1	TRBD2	CRGEGGGEQFF	TGCAGAGGGGAGGGTGGAGGTGAGCAGTTCTTC
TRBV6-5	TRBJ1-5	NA	CASALWAGRNQPQHF	TGTGCCAGCGCCTTATGGGCTGGTCGCAATCAGCCCCAGCATTTT
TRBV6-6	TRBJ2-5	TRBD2	CARKRGGDGLQETQYF	TGTGCCAGGAAACGCGGGGGGGACGGTTTACAAGAGACCCAGTACTTC
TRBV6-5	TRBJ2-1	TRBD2	CASSYSIPSGANEQFF	TGTGCCAGCAGTTACTCAATCCCTAGCGGGGCCAATGAGCAGTTCTTC
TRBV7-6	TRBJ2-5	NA	CASSTGRAETQYF	TGTGCCAGCAGCACCGGGAGAGCCGAGACCCAGTACTTC
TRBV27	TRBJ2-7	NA	CASRPGTMLYEQYF	TGTGCCAGCAGACCCGGGACAATGCTCTACGAGCAGTACTTC
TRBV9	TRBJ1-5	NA	CASSPGESPYSNQPQHF	TGTGCCAGCAGCCCTGGGGAGTCGCCTTATAGCAATCAGCCCCAGCATTTT
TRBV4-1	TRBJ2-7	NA	CASSQVGVPSYEQYF	TGCGCCAGCAGCCAAGTCGGGGTCCCTTCCTACGAGCAGTACTTC
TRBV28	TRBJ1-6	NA	CASITRGNSPLHF	TGTGCCAGCATCACGAGGGGGAATTCACCCCTCCACTTT
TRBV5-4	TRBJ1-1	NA	CASSSELNTEAFF	TGTGCCAGCAGCTCGGAGCTGAACACTGAAGCTTTCTTT
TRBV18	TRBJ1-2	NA	CASSPSNYGYTF	TGTGCCAGCTCACCAAGCAACTATGGCTACACCTTC
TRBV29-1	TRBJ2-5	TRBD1	CSVDGQGADETQYF	TGCAGCGTAGACGGACAGGGGGCGGACGAGACCCAGTACTTC
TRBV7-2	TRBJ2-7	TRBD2	CASSQSSGAGYEQYF	TGTGCCAGCAGCCAAAGTAGCGGGGCGGGGTACGAGCAGTACTTC
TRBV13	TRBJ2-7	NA	CASSLGRDQYF	TGTGCCAGCAGCTTAGGGCGGGACCAGTACTTC
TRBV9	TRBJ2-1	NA	CASSVSSEQFF	TGTGCCAGCAGCGTATCAAGCGAGCAGTTCTTC
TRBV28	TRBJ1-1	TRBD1	CASSLGQAHTEAFF	TGTGCCAGCAGTTTAGGACAGGCGCACACTGAAGCTTTCTTT
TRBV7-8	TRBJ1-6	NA	CASTENPSVSSYNSPLHF	TGTGCCAGCACCGAAAATCCCTCCGTTAGCTCCTATAATTCACCCCTCCACTTT
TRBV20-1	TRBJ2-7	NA	CSARQAPEQYF	TGCAGTGCGAGACAGGCTCCCGAGCAGTACTTC
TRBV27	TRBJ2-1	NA	CASSSGTPANEQFF	TGTGCCAGCAGTTCCGGGACTCCGGCTAATGAGCAGTTCTTC
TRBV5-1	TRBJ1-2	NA	CASSRPDTAYGYTF	TGCGCCAGCAGCCGACCCGACACGGCATATGGCTACACCTTC
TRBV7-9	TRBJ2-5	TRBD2	CASSLGDLGTRETQYF	TGTGCCAGCAGCTTAGGAGACTTAGGGACTAGAGAGACCCAGTACTTC
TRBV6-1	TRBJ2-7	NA	CASSVSQLSAYEQYF	TGTGCCAGCAGTGTGTCCCAATTGAGCGCCTACGAGCAGTACTTC